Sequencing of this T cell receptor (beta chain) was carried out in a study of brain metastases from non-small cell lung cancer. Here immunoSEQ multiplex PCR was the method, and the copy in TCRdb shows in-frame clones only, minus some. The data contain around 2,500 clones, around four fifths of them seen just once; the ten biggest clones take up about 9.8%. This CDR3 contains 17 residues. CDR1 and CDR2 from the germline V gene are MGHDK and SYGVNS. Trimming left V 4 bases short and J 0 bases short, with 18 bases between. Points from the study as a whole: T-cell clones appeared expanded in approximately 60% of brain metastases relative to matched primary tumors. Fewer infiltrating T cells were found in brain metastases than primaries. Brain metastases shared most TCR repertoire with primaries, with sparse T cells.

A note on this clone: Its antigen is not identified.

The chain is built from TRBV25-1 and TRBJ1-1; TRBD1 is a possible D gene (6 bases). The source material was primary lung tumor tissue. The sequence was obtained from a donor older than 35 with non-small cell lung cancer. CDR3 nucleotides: TGTGCCAGCAGTGGAACCTCCGGGACAACCGTGAACACTGAAGCTTTCTTT. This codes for CASSGTSGTTVNTEAFF.